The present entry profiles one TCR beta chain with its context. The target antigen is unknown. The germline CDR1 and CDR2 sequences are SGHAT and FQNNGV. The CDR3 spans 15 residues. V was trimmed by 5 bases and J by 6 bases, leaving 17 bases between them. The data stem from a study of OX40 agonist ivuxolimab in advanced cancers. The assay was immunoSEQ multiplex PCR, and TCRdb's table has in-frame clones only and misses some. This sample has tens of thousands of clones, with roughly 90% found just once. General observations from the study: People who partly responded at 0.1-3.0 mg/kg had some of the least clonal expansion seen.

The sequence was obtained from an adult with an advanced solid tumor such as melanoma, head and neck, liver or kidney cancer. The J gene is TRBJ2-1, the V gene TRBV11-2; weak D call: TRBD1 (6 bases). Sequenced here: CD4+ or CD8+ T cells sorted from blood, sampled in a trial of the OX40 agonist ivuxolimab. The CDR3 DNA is TGTGCCAGCAGCCGAGGGGGTCGGCTGGGCAATGAGCAGTTCTTC. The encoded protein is CASSRGGRLGNEQFF.